This TCR beta chain was captured in a study of blood T cell repertoires in COVID-19. Data came from immunoSEQ multiplex PCR; TCRdb stores just in-frame clones and leaves some out. The table records under 75,000 clones, more than 60% of them present only once. Germline lookup yields CDR1 GTSNPN and CDR2 SVGIG (reference sequence). This CDR3 region has 14 residues. V dropped 5 bases and J dropped 6; count of bases not matched to a gene: 7. This clone was observed a handful of times. The clonotype was recovered from a woman in her forties or fifties with active or convalescent COVID-19. Specimen: peripheral blood. The chain employs TRBV30 and TRBJ2-1; the match to TRBD1 covers 10 bases. Written as DNA, the CDR3 is TGTGCCTGGGGGGATTGGACAGGGGGCAATGAGCAGTTCTTC. Residues: CAWGDWTGGNEQFF. Full variable domain (remainder filled in from reference TRBV30 and TRBJ2-1): SQTIHQWPATLVQPVGSPLSLECTVEGTSNPNLYWYRQAAGRGLQLLFYSVGIGQISSEVPQNLSASRPQDRQFILSSKKLLLSDSGFYLCAWGDWTGGNEQFFGPGTRLTVL.